The subject of this entry is one T cell receptor beta chain. This entry comes from a study of early stage breast cancer tumors. Across the study: Of some 17 invasive breast tumors, more than nine were hormone receptor-positive, HER2-negative.

Germline CDR1 is LNHDA and CDR2 is SQIVND (reference sequence). V trimming: 10 bases; J trimming: 2 bases; junction bases outside the gene matches: 20. CDR3 length: 17 amino acids. Repertoires were generated with immunoSEQ multiplex PCR, while TCRdb's copy carries only in-frame clones and drops some. The sample holds 25,000 to 30,000 clones; roughly two thirds are singletons and the top ten take around 34%. The receptor was derived from a person aged 50-59 years with breast cancer. The rearrangement links TRBV19 to TRBJ2-7, with TRBD2 identical over 7 bases. The specimen sequenced was blood. The CDR3 bases are TGTGCCACCACCCAGAGTAGCGGGCACTCCGAGGCCTACGAGCAGTACTTC. This encodes CATTQSSGHSEAYEQYF.